A selection of T cell receptor beta chains follows, all from one sample in a study of T cells in localized non-small cell lung cancer. Here immunoSEQ multiplex PCR was the method, and the copy in TCRdb shows in-frame clones only, minus some. The sample has approximately 28,000 clones, about 80% seen once. Specimen: peripheral blood mononuclear cells, collected before any cancer treatment. The source is a man aged 40-75 years with stage III lung adenocarcinoma. CDR3s include the opening cysteine and the closing phenylalanine or tryptophan. The D gene is left open where the match is weak. Clone size, where shown, is once, few, many, or a class for clones that have expanded.

cdr3_nt: TGTGCCAGCAGTGAATGGATTTCGGCCGCAGGGGCTTGGGGAAATCAGCCCCAGCATTTT
cdr3_aa: CASSEWISAAGAWGNQPQHF
clone_size: .
j_call: TRBJ1-5
v_call: TRBV6-1
cdr3_length: 20
d_call: .

cdr3_nt: TGTGCCAGCAGCTTAAACGCGCGCGACACTGAAGCTTTCTTT
cdr3_aa: CASSLNARDTEAFF
clone_size: .
j_call: TRBJ1-1
v_call: TRBV7-6
cdr3_length: 14
d_call: .

cdr3_nt: TGTGCCAGCAGTTCGAATTGGGACACCATATATTTT
cdr3_aa: CASSSNWDTIYF
clone_size: .
j_call: TRBJ1-3
v_call: TRBV28
cdr3_length: 12
d_call: .

cdr3_nt: TGTGCCAGCAGCTGGACTAACTACAATGAGCAGTTCTTC
cdr3_aa: CASSWTNYNEQFF
clone_size: .
j_call: TRBJ2-1
v_call: TRBV7-2
cdr3_length: 13
d_call: .

cdr3_nt: TGTGCCAGCTCATCGGGACAGACGAACACCGGGGAGCTGTTTTTT
cdr3_aa: CASSSGQTNTGELFF
clone_size: .
j_call: TRBJ2-2
v_call: TRBV18
cdr3_length: 15
d_call: TRBD1

cdr3_nt: TGTGCCAGCATCGCCCTTACCGGGGAGCTGTTTTTT
cdr3_aa: CASIALTGELFF
clone_size: .
j_call: TRBJ2-2
v_call: TRBV6-1
cdr3_length: 12
d_call: .

cdr3_nt: TGCGCCAGCAATAGGGAGGGGCGGGAGACCCAGTACTTC
cdr3_aa: CASNREGRETQYF
clone_size: .
j_call: TRBJ2-5
v_call: TRBV5-1
cdr3_length: 13
d_call: TRBD2

cdr3_nt: TGTGCCAGCAGAACCGGGGGCTCTGGAAACACCATATATTTT
cdr3_aa: CASRTGGSGNTIYF
clone_size: .
j_call: TRBJ1-3
v_call: TRBV27
cdr3_length: 14
d_call: .

cdr3_nt: TGTGCCAGCAGGTTACAAAGCTCCTACAATGAGCAGTTCTTC
cdr3_aa: CASRLQSSYNEQFF
clone_size: .
j_call: TRBJ2-1
v_call: TRBV6-5
cdr3_length: 14
d_call: .

cdr3_nt: TGTGCCAGCAGCCTTGGGACCTACCCCTCCCCTGAAGCTTTCTTT
cdr3_aa: CASSLGTYPSPEAFF
clone_size: .
j_call: TRBJ1-1
v_call: TRBV7-2
cdr3_length: 15
d_call: .

cdr3_nt: TGCGCCAGCAGCTTACTGGGGTCGGCGTCCGGGGAGCTGTTTTTT
cdr3_aa: CASSLLGSASGELFF
clone_size: few
j_call: TRBJ2-2
v_call: TRBV5-1
cdr3_length: 15
d_call: .

cdr3_nt: TGTGCCAGCAGGTCCGCTAGGGCTAGTTCCTCTGGGGCCAACGTCCTGACTTTC
cdr3_aa: CASRSARASSSGANVLTF
clone_size: .
j_call: TRBJ2-6
v_call: TRBV28
cdr3_length: 18
d_call: .

cdr3_nt: TGTGCCAGCAGTTTTTACAGGAACACTGAAGCTTTCTTT
cdr3_aa: CASSFYRNTEAFF
clone_size: .
j_call: TRBJ1-1
v_call: TRBV27
cdr3_length: 13
d_call: .

cdr3_nt: TGCGCCAGCAGCTTGGAAGGACAGGTGTACACTGAAGCTTTCTTT
cdr3_aa: CASSLEGQVYTEAFF
clone_size: .
j_call: TRBJ1-1
v_call: TRBV5-1
cdr3_length: 15
d_call: TRBD1

cdr3_nt: TGTGCCAGCCGCGGGGTTACCGAGACCCAGTACTTC
cdr3_aa: CASRGVTETQYF
clone_size: .
j_call: TRBJ2-5
v_call: TRBV27
cdr3_length: 12
d_call: .

cdr3_nt: TGTGCCAGCAGCTTGTGGTACGAGCAGTACTTC
cdr3_aa: CASSLWYEQYF
clone_size: .
j_call: TRBJ2-7
v_call: TRBV5-5
cdr3_length: 11
d_call: .

cdr3_nt: TGTGCCAGCGGCTCCGGGACAGACTCTCTTAAGGCTTTCTTT
cdr3_aa: CASGSGTDSLKAFF
clone_size: .
j_call: TRBJ1-1
v_call: TRBV28
cdr3_length: 14
d_call: TRBD1

cdr3_nt: TGTGCCAGCAGTGCAGGACGGGGCACTGAAGCTTTCTTT
cdr3_aa: CASSAGRGTEAFF
clone_size: .
j_call: TRBJ1-1
v_call: TRBV6-4
cdr3_length: 13
d_call: .

cdr3_nt: TGTGCCAGCAGTGGTCTTACTAGCGGGGATTCCTACAATGAGCAGTTCTTC
cdr3_aa: CASSGLTSGDSYNEQFF
clone_size: .
j_call: TRBJ2-1
v_call: TRBV25-1
cdr3_length: 17
d_call: TRBD2

cdr3_nt: TGTGCCAGCAGCCAGGGACAGGTGGGAGTAAATGAGCAGTTCTTC
cdr3_aa: CASSQGQVGVNEQFF
clone_size: once
j_call: TRBJ2-1
v_call: TRBV7-8
cdr3_length: 15
d_call: TRBD1

cdr3_nt: TGTGCCAGCAGTTCCGGCGGGAATGAGCAGTTCTTC
cdr3_aa: CASSSGGNEQFF
clone_size: once
j_call: TRBJ2-1
v_call: TRBV28
cdr3_length: 12
d_call: .

cdr3_nt: TGTGCCTCGAAGGGGCAGGGAGCGAATCAGCCCCAGCATTTT
cdr3_aa: CASKGQGANQPQHF
clone_size: .
j_call: TRBJ1-5
v_call: TRBV6-6
cdr3_length: 14
d_call: .

cdr3_nt: TGTGCCAGTAGTCCTACCGGACAGGCGGTCTACACCTTC
cdr3_aa: CASSPTGQAVYTF
clone_size: .
j_call: TRBJ1-2
v_call: TRBV19
cdr3_length: 13
d_call: TRBD1

cdr3_nt: TGTGCCAGCACAGGGAACACTGAAGCTTTCTTT
cdr3_aa: CASTGNTEAFF
clone_size: few
j_call: TRBJ1-1
v_call: TRBV6-1
cdr3_length: 11
d_call: .

cdr3_nt: TGTGCCAGCAGCCAAGTTACAGGTGCTGGAAACACCATATATTTT
cdr3_aa: CASSQVTGAGNTIYF
clone_size: .
j_call: TRBJ1-3
v_call: TRBV4-2
cdr3_length: 15
d_call: .

cdr3_nt: TGCGCCAGCAGCTTAGGGAGTGGGGGGCCGCCCGGCTACACCTTC
cdr3_aa: CASSLGSGGPPGYTF
clone_size: .
j_call: TRBJ1-2
v_call: TRBV5-1
cdr3_length: 15
d_call: .

cdr3_nt: TGTGCCTGGAGTGTGGGGCTAGGGGACGATACGCAGTATTTT
cdr3_aa: CAWSVGLGDDTQYF
clone_size: few
j_call: TRBJ2-3
v_call: TRBV30
cdr3_length: 14
d_call: .

cdr3_nt: TGTGCCAGCAAACGGACAGGGGCCAATGAGCAGTTCTTC
cdr3_aa: CASKRTGANEQFF
clone_size: .
j_call: TRBJ2-1
v_call: TRBV27
cdr3_length: 13
d_call: TRBD1

cdr3_nt: TGTGCCAGCACACCTTCGACAGGCGCTAACTATGGCTACACCTTC
cdr3_aa: CASTPSTGANYGYTF
clone_size: .
j_call: TRBJ1-2
v_call: TRBV7-2
cdr3_length: 15
d_call: .

cdr3_nt: TGTGCCAGCAGCTTGACAGGGTCTGGGGCCAACGTCCTGACTTTC
cdr3_aa: CASSLTGSGANVLTF
clone_size: .
j_call: TRBJ2-6
v_call: TRBV7-9
cdr3_length: 15
d_call: TRBD1

cdr3_nt: TGTGCCAGCAGTACCGAACAGGCTTTCTTT
cdr3_aa: CASSTEQAFF
clone_size: .
j_call: TRBJ1-1
v_call: TRBV28
cdr3_length: 10
d_call: .